The source of this T cell receptor (beta chain) is a study of T cell responses to AZD1222 COVID-19 vaccine (dated by TCRdb to the early 2020s). Context from the whole study: AZD1222 recipients whose second dose came at about 4 weeks and those whose second dose came at about 12 weeks were combined into one group, since spike-specific TCR depth and breadth did not differ between the two schedules. Trial participants were enrolled by age into 18-55, 56-69 and 70-plus year subgroups, with roughly 150, 30 and 60 TCR-sequenced participants respectively. A total of under 250 trial participants underwent TCR sequencing, of whom about 200 had received two doses of AZD1222 and about 26 had received two doses of the MenACWY control vaccine. What the work shows at the level of the full study, not this receptor alone: After two AZD1222 doses, spike-specific TCR breadth and depth were significantly higher than at day 0 and than in MenACWY recipients. Conclusions about previously exposed vaccinees were limited because only six or seven AZD1222 recipients were SARS-CoV-2 seropositive at baseline. The vaccine-associated CD4 TCRs covered the entire spike protein, and the dominant responses fell in regions 160-218 and 743-854. In the small 56-69-year group, the increase in depth fell short of significance, most likely because of low power. Epitopes outside the regions mutated in the B.1.351 and B.1.1.7 variants were reportedly recognized by nearly half of the unique spike-specific TCRs. Participants were mostly white British, with more females than males. The authors suggested clonal diversity may have been underestimated. Because no samples from the day 14 peak response were available, repertoires could be characterized only after the peak T cell response.

Notes on this clone: Its specific antigen is unknown. The sample holds no much larger clone one base away, and base qualities are not on file.

The time point tag for this specimen amounts to: baseline before first vaccination. Samples from vaccinated people were obtained from the UK trials COV001 and COV002, which included a single-blind randomized controlled phase 2/3 trial of AZD1222 (ChAdOx1 nCoV-19) in healthy adults. Trial participant PBMC samples were collected at day 0 and day 28 after the second dose for TCRbeta chain sequencing. The CDR3 regions of human TCRbeta chains were analyzed by immunosequencing. From the authors' description of their analysis: Repertoire TCRs were matched against a reference library of SARS-CoV-2-specific TCRs generated with the MIRA antigen-specificity platform. Breadth was defined as the fraction of unique TCRs that were SARS-CoV-2-associated, and depth was defined as the fraction of total T cells that were SARS-CoV-2-associated. Using the MIRA data, every spike-specific TCR was mapped to the spike region that the TCR reacted to and assigned to either a CD4 or a CD8 class. Log10-transformed breadth and depth values were compared by one-way ANOVA with Sidak's multiple comparisons tests. This is the immuneACCESS table as TCRdb keeps it, with only in-frame sequences that have V and J called. A part of the clones is gone; compared with another copy, unresolved V genes explain less than half, and the rest is unexplained. That table supplies the V and J calls and clone size; D and trimming were determined from the DNA. Within this sample are tens of thousands of clones, with 75% to 90% of them counted one time only. The ten top clones hold under 35% of the sample.

This clonotype was obtained from an adult in good health. The sequences come from peripheral blood, collected on day 0 of AZD1222 vaccination.

The nucleotide sequence is TGTGCCAGCAGCCTCGGGACAGGGACGGCGCCCCAGCATTTT. The encoded protein is CASSLGTGTAPQHF. The sequence joins TRBV11-2 to TRBJ1-5, with 9 bases matching TRBD1. The CDR3, cysteine through phenylalanine, is 14 amino acids long. Only CDR3 DNA is held: 42 bases, read in frame from base 1. CDR1 and CDR2 were assigned from the germline V gene as SGHAT and FQNNGV. From V the trimming removes 5 bases and from J it removes 9 bases, while the gene matches leave 8 bases of the junction unaccounted for.